These T cell receptor beta chains were read from a single sample in a study of blood T cells in healthy people across ages. From the 5' RACE reads, TCRdb called clonotypes with MiXCR, one entry per CDR3 protein. The sample has 1.8 million or so distinct CDR3 sequences, about 39% seen once. Sequenced sample: blood. These receptors were taken from a human donor in good health. Both conserved end residues are part of each CDR3. A D gene is named only where the DNA matches it firmly. Size is stated for part of the rows, as once, few or many counts, or as a class when the clone is expanded.

cdr3_aa cdr3_nt v_call clone_size d_call j_call
CASKIGRLAHLGANVLTF TGTGCCAGCAAGATAGGGAGACTAGCACATCTTGGGGCCAACGTCCTGACTTTC TRBV21-1 - - TRBJ2-6
CASSLASGQAYEQYF TGTGCCAGCAGCTTAGCGTCTGGACAGGCCTACGAGCAGTACTTC TRBV7-2 - TRBD1 TRBJ2-7
CASNFAGAYNEQFF TGTGCCAGCAATTTTGCGGGAGCCTACAATGAGCAGTTCTTC TRBV9 once TRBD2 TRBJ2-1
CASSPWYSGAKNIQYF TGTGCCAGCAGTCCATGGTATTCGGGGGCCAAAAACATTCAGTACTTC TRBV2 - - TRBJ2-4
CASSEFDLGGLFSTF TGTGCCAGCAGTGAGTTCGACTTGGGAGGGCTTTTCAGCACCTTC TRBV2 - - TRBJ1-2
CASSERQGAYGYTF TGTGCCAGCAGTGAGAGACAGGGGGCTTATGGCTACACCTTC TRBV2 few TRBD1 TRBJ1-2
CASSQGDTTDTQYF TGTGCCAGCAGCCAGGGAGATACCACAGATACGCAGTATTTT TRBV7-9 - - TRBJ2-3
CASSLNPGYNSPLHF TGCGCCAGCAGTTTAAATCCAGGCTATAATTCACCCCTCCACTTT TRBV12-3/TRBV12-4 - - TRBJ1-6
CASSLLPISETQYF TGTGCCAGCAGCTTACTTCCAATATCAGAGACCCAGTACTTC TRBV7-9 few - TRBJ2-5
CASSSRQGTNQPQHF TGTGCCAGCAGTTCGAGACAGGGTACTAATCAGCCCCAGCATTTT TRBV6-6 few TRBD1 TRBJ1-5
CASSYTSGGAHNEQFF TGTGCCAGCAGCTATACTAGCGGGGGGGCCCACAATGAGCAGTTCTTC TRBV11-2 - TRBD2 TRBJ2-1
CASSLGLIKNIQYF TGTGCCAGCAGCTTAGGCTTGATCAAAAACATTCAGTACTTC TRBV7-2 many - TRBJ2-4
CASSFQGGYEQYF TGTGCCAGCAGTTTCCAGGGTGGCTACGAGCAGTACTTC TRBV27 many - TRBJ2-7
CSASLQGNTQETQYF TGCAGTGCTAGTCTACAGGGGAATACCCAAGAGACCCAGTACTTC TRBV20-1 few TRBD1 TRBJ2-5
CSASIGREKLFF TGCAGTGCTAGTATCGGGAGGGAAAAACTGTTTTTT TRBV20-1 - - TRBJ1-4
CASSHPGSSPYNEQFF TGTGCCAGCAGCCATCCAGGGAGCAGTCCCTACAATGAGCAGTTCTTC TRBV3-1 - - TRBJ2-1
CSASPGTSGVETQYF TGCAGTGCTAGTCCCGGGACTAGCGGGGTGGAGACCCAGTACTTC TRBV20-1 - TRBD2 TRBJ2-5
CASSTLAGENYEQYF TGTGCCAGCAGTACACTAGCGGGGGAGAACTACGAGCAGTACTTC TRBV6-5 - TRBD2 TRBJ2-7
CASSFRESQPQHF TGTGCCAGCAGTTTCCGGGAATCTCAGCCCCAGCATTTT TRBV12-3/TRBV12-4 few - TRBJ1-5
CASSQGGSRYGYTF TGTGCCAGCAGCCAAGGGGGTAGTCGGTATGGCTACACCTTC TRBV14 - - TRBJ1-2
CSARDLGGQQPTDTQYF TGCAGTGCTAGAGATCTTGGGGGACAGCAACCCACAGATACGCAGTATTTT TRBV20-1 - TRBD1 TRBJ2-3
CASSPPGTLSYEQYF TGTGCCAGCAGCCCTCCAGGGACACTTTCCTACGAGCAGTACTTC TRBV11-2 few - TRBJ2-7
CASRARAASYGYTF TGTGCCAGCAGGGCCCGGGCCGCAAGCTATGGCTACACCTTC TRBV7-2 - - TRBJ1-2
CASRGTRDRAYEQYF TGTGCCAGCAGGGGGACTCGGGACAGAGCCTACGAGCAGTACTTC TRBV6-2/TRBV6-3 few - TRBJ2-7
CASSPQVQGGHTDTQYF TGTGCCAGCTCACCACAGGTTCAGGGAGGTCATACAGATACGCAGTATTTT TRBV18 - - TRBJ2-3
CAISGHGGGETQYF TGTGCCATCAGTGGGCACGGGGGTGGCGAGACCCAGTACTTC TRBV10-3 - - TRBJ2-5
CASSHDRDGQFF TGTGCCAGCAGCCATGACCGGGACGGGCAGTTCTTC TRBV11-1 - - TRBJ2-1
CASSLFLGSEQFF TGCGCCAGCAGCTTGTTTTTGGGAAGCGAGCAGTTCTTC TRBV5-1 few - TRBJ2-1
CASSITLGPRTYF TGTGCCAGTAGTATAACTCTAGGGCCCCGCACGTACTTC TRBV19 - - TRBJ2-5
CANSLLRDSDHYNEQFF TGCGCCAACAGCCTTCTCCGGGACAGTGACCACTACAATGAGCAGTTCTTC TRBV4-3 - TRBD1 TRBJ2-1
CASTLDDSSEQYF TGCGCCAGCACCCTTGACGACAGCTCCGAGCAGTACTTC TRBV5-1 - - TRBJ2-7
CATSDPLGATGPQETQYF TGTGCCACCAGTGATCCCCTAGGAGCGACAGGCCCGCAAGAGACCCAGTACTTC TRBV24-1 few - TRBJ2-5
CASSSGTGPGSPLHF TGTGCCAGCAGCTCCGGGACAGGGCCCGGTTCACCCCTCCACTTT TRBV6-5 - TRBD1 TRBJ1-6
CSARRPLPYNEQFF TGCAGTGCTAGGAGGCCACTACCATACAATGAGCAGTTCTTC TRBV20-1 - - TRBJ2-1
CASSSAGARGGYTF TGTGCCAGCAGCTCCGCGGGGGCGCGTGGTGGCTACACCTTC TRBV7-9 - - TRBJ1-2
CASSPDRYPGANVLTF TGTGCTAGCAGCCCAGACAGGTACCCTGGGGCCAACGTCCTGACTTTC TRBV7-7 few - TRBJ2-6
CASSSGTSGWTDTQYF TGTGCCAGCAGCTCTGGGACTAGCGGGTGGACGGATACGCAGTATTTT TRBV7-2 - TRBD2 TRBJ2-3
CSARDQMAAVLKNIQYF TGCAGTGCTAGAGATCAGATGGCGGCAGTCCTCAAAAACATTCAGTACTTC TRBV20-1 - - TRBJ2-4
CASSTSRDQLTDTQYF TGTGCCAGCAGTACCTCACGGGACCAACTCACAGATACGCAGTATTTT TRBV6-2/TRBV6-3 - - TRBJ2-3
CASSQGGSGGTEAFF TGTGCCAGCAGCCAGGGGGGTTCGGGGGGGACTGAAGCTTTCTTT TRBV3-1 once - TRBJ1-1
CSVRLAGEPDTQYF TGCAGCGTTAGACTAGCGGGGGAACCAGATACGCAGTATTTT TRBV29-1 - TRBD2 TRBJ2-3
CASSPRLRLSTDTQYF TGTGCCAGCAGCCCACGACTAAGATTGAGCACAGATACGCAGTATTTT TRBV7-8 - - TRBJ2-3
CASSWAQGADGYTF TGTGCCAGCAGCTGGGCCCAGGGGGCTGATGGCTACACCTTC TRBV11-2 - TRBD1 TRBJ1-2
CSARTRSGGEETQYF TGCAGTGCTAGAACCAGGAGCGGGGGAGAAGAGACCCAGTACTTC TRBV20-1 - TRBD2 TRBJ2-5
CASSLRSDRGHEKLFF TGTGCCAGCAGCTTAAGGTCCGACAGGGGGCATGAAAAACTGTTTTTT TRBV13 few TRBD1 TRBJ1-4
CSVVTQGYTEAFF TGCAGCGTTGTTACGCAAGGGTACACTGAAGCTTTCTTT TRBV29-1 many - TRBJ1-1